Listed below are T cell receptor beta chains from one sample, sequenced in a study of CD8 T cells in ankylosing spondylitis. TCRdb reanalysed the 5' RACE reads using MiXCR and keeps one entry per CDR3 protein. The table includes hundreds of thousands of distinct CDR3 sequences, roughly 10% detected once. Sequencing was performed on blood, either unsorted or a sorted T cell fraction (not recorded which). All receptors derive from a male donor with ankylosing spondylitis. Each CDR3 is given with its conserved first and last residue. The D gene is left open where the match is weak. Rows may omit the clone size; those that give it use once, few, many or a size class.

V	size	J	D	DNA	CDR3
TRBV7-2	.	TRBJ2-1	.	TGTGCCAGCAGCCCGGGCCTATCTCCTGAGCAGTTCTTC	CASSPGLSPEQFF
TRBV5-1	.	TRBJ2-7	.	TGCGCCAGCCGAAGAACCGGGCCCTACGAGCAGTACTTC	CASRRTGPYEQYF
TRBV20-1	few	TRBJ2-3	.	TGCAGTGCTCTCCGTAGCGGACGCACAGATACGCAGTATTTT	CSALRSGRTDTQYF
TRBV5-1	many	TRBJ2-2	.	TGCGCCAGCAGCATGGACAACACCGGGGAGCTGTTTTTT	CASSMDNTGELFF
TRBV15	.	TRBJ2-7	TRBD2	TGTGCCACCAGCAGAAACGGGAGGAGAAACGAGCAGTACTTC	CATSRNGRRNEQYF
TRBV20-1	many	TRBJ2-1	TRBD2	TGCAGTGCTAGGAGAAGCGGGATCAATGAGCAGTTCTTC	CSARRSGINEQFF
TRBV18	.	TRBJ2-7	.	TGTGCCAGCTCACCAAGGGTAGAGGGCGAGCAGTACTTC	CASSPRVEGEQYF
TRBV20-1	.	TRBJ2-2	TRBD1	TGCAGTGGGACAGGGGGCTTCGGGGAGCTGTTTTTT	CSGTGGFGELFF
TRBV7-2	few	TRBJ1-5	TRBD1	TGTGCCAGCAGCCCTACAGGGGGACGGCAGCCCCAGCATTTT	CASSPTGGRQPQHF
TRBV7-9	many	TRBJ1-2	TRBD1	TGTGCCAGCAGCTTTACAGGGGACTATGGCTACACCTTC	CASSFTGDYGYTF
TRBV29-1	.	TRBJ1-5	TRBD1	TGCAGCGCCAAACAGGGGGCGGGTCAGCCCCAGCATTTT	CSAKQGAGQPQHF
TRBV11-2	many	TRBJ1-1	.	TGTGCCAGCAGCTTACGAGTAGGGACCCAACTTTTGAACACTGAAGCTTTCTTT	CASSLRVGTQLLNTEAFF
TRBV2	.	TRBJ1-1	.	TGTGCCAGCATCCCCTCCGAAGGGGGCACTGAAGCTTTCTTT	CASIPSEGGTEAFF
TRBV5-6	.	TRBJ2-5	.	TGTGCCAGCAGCCTCCCGACTTTAGAGACCCAGTACTTC	CASSLPTLETQYF
TRBV5-1	.	TRBJ2-1	.	TGCGCCAGCAGCTCACCGCCGAACTACAATGAGCAGTTCTTC	CASSSPPNYNEQFF
TRBV7-2	many	TRBJ2-4	TRBD1	TGTGCCAGCAGCCTATGGACAGGGGGTAACATTCAGTACTTC	CASSLWTGGNIQYF
TRBV5-1	many	TRBJ1-1	.	TGCGCCAGCAGCTTGGGTACACTTAGGGACACTGAAGCTTTCTTT	CASSLGTLRDTEAFF
TRBV3-1	.	TRBJ1-1	.	TGTGCCAGCAGCCTGTTAACTTCCCCTAGGGCTTTCTTT	CASSLLTSPRAFF
TRBV20-1	.	TRBJ1-5	.	TGCAGTGCTAGAGATTCGGACCGAGGGAGCAATCAGCCCCAGCATTTT	CSARDSDRGSNQPQHF
TRBV5-5	many	TRBJ1-2	.	TGTGCCAGCAGCTTGTCAGAGCTTAGCTATGGCTACACCTTC	CASSLSELSYGYTF
TRBV14	few	TRBJ1-4	TRBD1	TGTGCCAGCAGCCAACAAGTTTTTTCGGACAGGGATAATGAAAAACTGTTTTTT	CASSQQVFSDRDNEKLFF
TRBV20-1	few	TRBJ2-7	TRBD1	TGCAGTGCTAGAGCGGACAGGGTTGAGCAGTACTTC	CSARADRVEQYF
TRBV29-1	.	TRBJ2-5	.	TGCAGCGCTCTTAGGGGGGGAGGGACAGAGACCCAGTACTTC	CSALRGGGTETQYF
TRBV18	few	TRBJ2-3	.	TGTGCCAGCTCCCAGGTGGCGGGGAGCACAGATACGCAGTATTTT	CASSQVAGSTDTQYF
TRBV4-3	many	TRBJ2-7	TRBD2	TGCGCCAGCAGCCAGGTTACTCCTACTAGCGGGGGCCATTACGAGCAGTACTTC	CASSQVTPTSGGHYEQYF
TRBV6-5	.	TRBJ2-7	.	TGTGCCAGCAGTTCGTTGGAGAACCGCTACGAGCAGTACTTC	CASSSLENRYEQYF
TRBV18	.	TRBJ1-1	TRBD1	TGTGCCAGCTCACCAGACAGGGCTCGAACTGAAGCTTTCTTT	CASSPDRARTEAFF
TRBV5-4	few	TRBJ2-3	.	TGTGCCAGCAGCTCCTTCTCTCTAGATACGCAGTATTTT	CASSSFSLDTQYF
TRBV7-2	.	TRBJ1-2	.	TGTGCCAGCAGCTTGACGACAACCGAACCGAATGGCTACACCTTC	CASSLTTTEPNGYTF
TRBV6-1	few	TRBJ2-3	.	TGTGCCAGCAGTGAGGGACCCATCACAGATACGCAGTATTTT	CASSEGPITDTQYF
TRBV6-2/TRBV6-3	.	TRBJ1-1	.	TGTGCCAGCAGTTACGACAGATTGAACACTGAAGCTTTCTTT	CASSYDRLNTEAFF
TRBV7-3	.	TRBJ2-2	TRBD2	TGTGCCAGCAGCTTAACTAGCGGGGGGGCCTCCGGGGAGCTGTTTTTT	CASSLTSGGASGELFF
TRBV20-1	.	TRBJ2-3	.	TGCAGTGCTGGCCGGAGGTGGGATACGCAGTATTTT	CSAGRRWDTQYF
TRBV12-3/TRBV12-4	many	TRBJ2-4	.	TGTGCCAGCAGCCGAAGCGGGCGGTACATTCAGTACTTC	CASSRSGRYIQYF
TRBV12-3/TRBV12-4	few	TRBJ2-6	TRBD1	TGTGCCAGCAACCCGAGGGGACAGGGGATAATCTCTGGGGCCAACGTCCTGACTTTC	CASNPRGQGIISGANVLTF
TRBV6-1	few	TRBJ1-4	.	TGTGCCAGCAGCCGACACGGGGCAGGTGAAAAACTGTTTTTT	CASSRHGAGEKLFF
TRBV10-3	many	TRBJ2-3	.	TGTGCCATCAAGGACAATCAGGGTTCGGCAGATACGCAGTATTTT	CAIKDNQGSADTQYF
TRBV29-1	many	TRBJ2-7	TRBD2	TGCAGCGTTGAGCGACTAGCGGGAGGCGAGCAGTACTTC	CSVERLAGGEQYF
TRBV4-2	many	TRBJ2-7	.	TGTGCCAGCAGCCGCGGGCCGTCCTACGAGCAGTACTTC	CASSRGPSYEQYF
TRBV6-1	.	TRBJ2-1	.	TGTGCCAGCAGCCCTCCGGTCGGCAGGGCAGGTTACAATGAGCAGTTCTTC	CASSPPVGRAGYNEQFF
TRBV6-2/TRBV6-3	many	TRBJ1-2	.	TGTGCCAGCGTCGGGCGAGTGGACTATGGCTACACCTTC	CASVGRVDYGYTF
TRBV5-1	many	TRBJ1-1	TRBD1	TGCGCCAGCAGCTTGGCCGGGACAGGGGGCCAGCAAGAAGCTTTCTTT	CASSLAGTGGQQEAFF
TRBV20-1	.	TRBJ1-2	.	TGCAGTGCTTATCCCGGGCCTCCGTGGGGCTACACCTTC	CSAYPGPPWGYTF
TRBV7-7	few	TRBJ2-5	.	TGTGCTAGCAGCCCCCTGTGGGCAAAACGCCAAGAGACCCAGTACTTC	CASSPLWAKRQETQYF
TRBV5-1	few	TRBJ2-3	TRBD2	TGCGCCAGCAGCATTGGGACTAGCGGGGGGACAGATACGCAGTATTTT	CASSIGTSGGTDTQYF
TRBV19	.	TRBJ2-1	TRBD2	TGTGCCAGTAGTATGCGGACTAGCCTAAGCTACAATGAGCAGTTCTTC	CASSMRTSLSYNEQFF
TRBV27	few	TRBJ1-3	.	TGTGCCAGCAGTTTACGGGCGGCTGGAAACACCATATATTTT	CASSLRAAGNTIYF
TRBV7-2	.	TRBJ1-1	.	TGTGCCAGCAGCTTTAGAGGGTATGAGGCTTTCTTT	CASSFRGYEAFF
TRBV6-1	many	TRBJ2-5	TRBD1	TGCGCCAGCAGCGAGACAGGGGGAGAGACCCAGTACTTC	CASSETGGETQYF
TRBV20-1	.	TRBJ2-1	.	TGCAGTGTCAGGGGTCTGGGGGCTAGCTCCTACAATGAGCAGTTCTTC	CSVRGLGASSYNEQFF
TRBV5-1	.	TRBJ1-1	.	TGCGCCAGCAGCCCGGTAGGGTATGGCACTGAAGCTTTCTTT	CASSPVGYGTEAFF
TRBV11-2	.	TRBJ2-1	TRBD2	TGTGCCAGCAGCAAGACGGCAGCGGGAGCTCTAAGCTCCTACAATGAGCAGTTCTTC	CASSKTAAGALSSYNEQFF
TRBV20-1	.	TRBJ1-3	.	TGCAGTGCTAGGGCTGGAAACACCATATATTTT	CSARAGNTIYF
TRBV5-5	.	TRBJ2-5	.	TGTGCCAGCAGCTTAGAGACCAAGTACTTC	CASSLETKYF